A single sample gave rise to the 21 T cell receptor beta chains below, sequenced in a study of cytomegalovirus exposure and HLA in healthy donors. Primers: 60 Vbeta forward and 13 Jbeta reverse. The table came from immunoSEQ multiplex PCR; TCRdb's copy has only in-frame clones and leaves some out. The sample yields 100,000 or so clones, approximately 65% seen once. The source material was PBMCs. All receptors come from a man aged 25-45 years in good health and CMV-seronegative.

This clone was observed once. This chain joins TRBV5-1 and TRBJ1-1, with D possibly matching TRBD1 (6 bases). The germline CDR1 and CDR2 sequences are SGHRS and YFSETQ. The CDR3 runs to 15 residues. The V gene lost 3 bases and the J gene lost 5 bases, with 17 bases spanning the gap. CDR3 coding DNA: TGCGCCAGCAGCTCTTTAACAGGGTCTGGGACTGAAGCTTTCTTT. This sequence encodes CASSSLTGSGTEAFF.

The rearrangement links TRBV2 to TRBJ2-5; 13 bases line up with TRBD2. CDR3 length: 16 amino acids. Germline loops: CDR1 SNHLY, CDR2 FYNNEI. Trimming at V came to 7 bases and at J to 4 bases, leaving 9 bases not matched to a gene. The CDR3 sequence is CASIRTSGGGTETQYF. CDR3 coding DNA: TGTGCCAGCATTAGGACTAGCGGGGGTGGAACAGAGACCCAGTACTTC.

This chain links TRBV6-5 with TRBJ2-1; 10 bases are a match to TRBD2. The CDR3 is 16 residues long. Looked up from germline, CDR1 is MNHEY and CDR2 is SVGAGI. V lost 4 bases and J lost 4; bases outside the gene matches: 7. This CDR3 is CASSSGTSGKYNEQFF. The CDR3 region has the DNA TGTGCCAGCAGTTCCGGTACTAGCGGGAAATACAATGAGCAGTTCTTC.

This clone appeared a few times. The gene calls are TRBV28 and TRBJ1-4; TRBD1 is a possible D gene (5 bases). The V and J ends lost 6 bases and 9 bases respectively, with 17 bases between them. The CDR3 sequence is 14 residues long. The V gene's germline CDR1 is MDHEN and CDR2 SYDVKM. This CDR3 reads CASSPDTSRKKLFF. DNA of the CDR3: TGTGCCAGCAGCCCGGACACGTCCAGGAAAAAACTGTTTTTT.

The CDR3 reads CASSLAPTDYGYTF. The CDR3 DNA is TGTGCCAGCAGCTTAGCGCCCACGGACTATGGCTACACCTTC. The chain links TRBV7-9 to TRBJ1-2, with D unresolved. The V end lost 0 bases, the J end lost 3 bases, and 8 bases lay between the germline ends. Germline CDR1 is SEHNR and CDR2 is FQNEAQ (reference sequence). The CDR3 length is 14 residues.

This sequence joins TRBV10-3 and TRBJ2-5, with D unclear. This CDR3 has 14 amino acids. V shed 4 bases and J shed 0 bases, with 9 bases lying between them. Germline V gene lookup returns CDR1 ENHRY and CDR2 SYGVKD. The CDR3 spells CAISGMADQETQYF. As DNA, the CDR3 is TGTGCCATCAGTGGTATGGCGGACCAAGAGACCCAGTACTTC.

The chain uses TRBV9 and TRBJ1-1; 8 bases match TRBD1. With V trimmed by 3 bases and J by 8 bases, 0 bases remained unmatched. CDR3 length: 11 residues. Germline-derived CDR1 and CDR2 are SGDLS and YYNGEE. DNA of the CDR3: TGTGCCAGCAGCGGGGACAGGGAAGCTTTCTTT. This encodes CASSGDREAFF.

The chain combines TRBV11-2 with TRBJ2-3, with TRBD2 matching 8 bases. The ends lost 6 bases at V and 3 bases at J; junction bases unmatched: 8. The CDR3 sequence is 15 residues long. Per germline, CDR1 SGHAT and CDR2 FQNNGV. The CDR3 loop reads CASSSLAVLTDTQYF. The CDR3 DNA follows: TGTGCCAGCAGTTCACTAGCGGTGCTAACAGATACGCAGTATTTT.

This clone was seen only a few times. The J gene is TRBJ2-7, the V gene TRBV6-1, with D tentatively TRBD2 (5 bases). CDR1 is MNHNS and CDR2 is SASEGT in the germline V gene. The CDR3 totals 14 residues. V lost 3 bases to trimming and J lost 3 bases, with 12 bases between them. CDR3 amino acids: CASSELGRDYEQYF. In DNA, the CDR3 is TGTGCCAGCAGTGAGCTTGGACGGGACTACGAGCAGTACTTC.

The chain has TRBV12-5 and TRBJ2-1; TRBD2 aligns across 12 bases. The CDR3 extends over 16 amino acids. Germline CDR1 and CDR2: LGHNT and FRNRAP. J was trimmed by 4 bases and V by 2 bases; bases with no gene match: 3. The CDR3: CASGLRLAGVYNEQFF. The CDR3 DNA is TGTGCTAGTGGTTTGAGACTAGCGGGGGTTTACAATGAGCAGTTCTTC.

This chain joins TRBV2 and TRBJ2-1; TRBD2 matches at 14 bases. J gave up 8 bases and V 3 bases, and 6 bases lay outside the gene matches. Per germline, CDR1 SNHLY and CDR2 FYNNEI. The CDR3 covers 16 residues. In DNA, the CDR3 is TGTGCCAGCAGTGATGGAGGACTAGCGGGAGGTCATGAGCAGTTCTTC. Its protein is CASSDGGLAGGHEQFF.

The V gene is TRBV19, the J gene TRBJ2-3; TRBD2 is a possible D gene (5 bases). Trimming took off 6 bases at V and 6 bases at J, with 16 bases between the two ends. Germline lookup yields CDR1 LNHDA and CDR2 SQIVND (reference sequence). CDR3 length: 14 amino acids. The CDR3 sequence is CASSTREGADTQYF. The CDR3 coding sequence is TGTGCCAGTAGCACGCGAGAGGGCGCGGATACGCAGTATTTT.

The chain links TRBV5-1 to TRBJ2-2; TRBD2 matches at 13 bases. The germline V gene has CDR1 SGHRS and CDR2 YFSETQ. The CDR3 contains 16 residues. V lost 4 bases to trimming and J lost 5 bases; unmatched junction nucleotides: 5. CDR3 in DNA: TGCGCCAGCAGCCCCGGACTAGCGGGAGATACCGGGGAGCTGTTTTTT. This translates into CASSPGLAGDTGELFF.

V is TRBV7-9 and J is TRBJ2-1; 10 nucleotides agree with TRBD2. Trimming at V came to 4 bases and at J to 7 bases, leaving 10 bases not matched to a gene. Germline CDR1 and CDR2: SEHNR and FQNEAQ (reference sequence). This CDR3 region has 16 residues. This CDR3 is CASSYRAAGGRNEQFF. The CDR3 DNA reads as TGTGCCAGCAGCTATCGGGCAGCGGGGGGGCGGAATGAGCAGTTCTTC.

The rearrangement uses TRBV7-3 and TRBJ2-2; 9 bases match TRBD2. The CDR3 is made up of 15 amino acids. The germline V gene has CDR1 SGHTA and CDR2 FQGTGA. Trimming at V came to 5 bases and at J to 5 bases, leaving 6 bases not matched to a gene. In nucleotides, the CDR3 is TGTGCCAGCAGCACAGCGGGAGGTGAAACCGGGGAGCTGTTTTTT. Its translation is CASSTAGGETGELFF.

The V and J genes are TRBV6-1 and TRBJ2-7; 9 bases align to TRBD1. CDR1 and CDR2 from the germline V gene are MNHNS and SASEGT. V shed 2 bases, J shed 4 bases, and the junction held 6 bases outside the gene matches. The CDR3 length is 15 residues. This CDR3 is CASSENRGREYEQYF. The DNA for the CDR3 is TGTGCCAGCAGTGAAAACAGGGGGCGGGAGTACGAGCAGTACTTC.

This clone was counted once. This chain joins TRBV25-1 and TRBJ2-5; tentative D call: TRBD2 (5 bases). The ends were cut back, 4 bases at V and 2 bases at J, with 20 bases in the middle. The CDR3 runs to 17 residues. Germline V lookup: CDR1 MGHDK, CDR2 SYGVNS. This CDR3 reads CASSVGLASNLQETQYF. As DNA, the CDR3 is TGTGCCAGCAGTGTAGGATTAGCGTCCAATCTACAAGAGACCCAGTACTTC.

This clone was picked up one time. This rearrangement joins TRBV13 to TRBJ1-2; TRBD1 matches at 8 bases. The CDR3 has 14 amino acids. The V gene's germline CDR1 is PRHDT and CDR2 FYEKMQ (reference sequence). With V trimmed by 3 bases and J by 5 bases, 5 bases remained unmatched. The CDR3 here is CASSLDREFYGYTF. The CDR3 nucleotides are TGTGCCAGCAGCTTGGACAGGGAATTTTATGGCTACACCTTC.

This clone is a singleton in its sample. This sequence joins TRBV30 and TRBJ1-1; TRBD1 matches at 7 bases. V lost 2 bases, J lost 3 bases, and 9 bases stayed unmatched. The CDR3 is made up of 15 amino acids. Per the germline V gene, CDR1 is GTSNPN and CDR2 is SVGIG (reference sequence). The CDR3 reads CAWSTGAGGDTEAFF. The CDR3 DNA sequence: TGTGCCTGGAGTACAGGGGCGGGAGGGGACACTGAAGCTTTCTTT.

This clone has just a few counts. The chain combines TRBV9 with TRBJ2-1; D ambiguous. CDR3 size: 15 residues. Germline CDR1 SGDLS, CDR2 YYNGEE. Trimming shortened V by 0 bases and J by 1 base, and 8 bases separated the two germline ends. CDR3 sequence: CASSVEGGSYNEQFF. CDR3 bases: TGTGCCAGCAGCGTAGAAGGCGGATCCTACAATGAGCAGTTCTTC.

V usage is TRBV7-9 and J usage is TRBJ2-7; perhaps TRBD1 as D (6 bases). Germline V lookup: CDR1 SEHNR, CDR2 FQNEAQ (reference sequence). This CDR3 is 14 amino acids long. Trimming removed 5 bases at V and 0 bases at J, with 11 bases between. The CDR3 here is CASSLRDNSYEQYF. The DNA for the CDR3 is TGTGCCAGCAGCCTTAGGGACAACTCCTACGAGCAGTACTTC.